This TCR beta chain comes out of a study of shared clonotypes between healthy human individuals. V dropped 3 bases and J dropped 0; count of bases not matched to a gene: 2. Germline CDR1 and CDR2: KGHSH and LQKENI. The CDR3 is 16 amino acids. TCRdb keeps only in-frame clones here, not all; method: immunoSEQ multiplex PCR. Of around 1.4 million clones listed, approximately 98.5% are singletons. Sequencing was carried out using naive CD4+ T cells sorted from blood. Specified subset: CD45RA+ positively selected. The V gene is TRBV18, the J gene TRBJ2-7; TRBD2 agrees at 13 bases. The sequence was collected from a man younger than 45 in good health. For the CDR3, the DNA is TGTGCCAGCTCACCTGGGACTAGCGGGGCCTCCTACGAGCAGTACTTC. Its translation is CASSPGTSGASYEQYF.